Following are 8 T cell receptor beta chains from one sample sequenced in a study of blood T cells in healthy people across ages. Alongside a J-beta primer mix, a sample-barcoded 5' primer served in a second PCR lasting roughly 6 to 12 cycles. TCRdb reanalysed the 5' RACE reads using MiXCR and keeps one entry per CDR3 protein. The sample lists 600,000 to 850,000 distinct CDR3 sequences, approximately 39% occurring once. The sample consisted of blood. All receptors come from a woman in her sixties in good health.

The CDR3 nucleotides read TGTGCCAGCAGTCCAGACAGGTTCACAGATACGCAGTATTTT. This codes for CASSPDRFTDTQYF. The rearrangement links TRBV11-3 to TRBJ2-3; D may be TRBD1 (6 bases). CDR1 and CDR2 from the germline V gene are SGHNT and YENEEA. V was shortened by 6 bases and J by 2 bases, with 12 bases between the two germline ends. The CDR3 is 14 residues long.

The CDR3 protein is CASSSGGSSYNEQYF. The CDR3 region has the DNA TGTGCCAGCAGTTCCGGGGGGAGCTCCTACAATGAGCAGTACTTC. The rearrangement joins TRBV28 to TRBJ2-1, with 7 nucleotides matching TRBD2. The DNA end is a closer match to TRBJ2-7, so the J assignment may be wrong. This CDR3 region has 15 residues. Germline V CDR1 and CDR2: MDHEN, SYDVKM.

This clonotype was picked up a small number of times. A read error may be the cause here, since a much bigger clone is one base away. V is TRBV28 and J is TRBJ2-1; possible D gene TRBD2, 6 bases. This CDR3 is built from 11 residues. Trimming cost V 7 bases and J 6 bases, with 7 bases left between them. The germline V gene encodes CDR1 MDHEN and CDR2 SYDVKM. As DNA, the CDR3 is TGTGCCAGCACCGGGGGCAATGAGCAGTTCTTC. Translating gives CASTGGNEQFF.

The V call is TRBV3-1, the J call TRBJ2-1, with a weak D call TRBD2 (5 bases). The germline V gene encodes CDR1 LGHDT and CDR2 YNNKEL (reference sequence). V was clipped by 4 bases and J by 13 bases, with 17 bases between them. This CDR3 comprises 13 residues. For the CDR3, the DNA is TGTGCCAGCAGCCCTCGTGGGTGGGAGACCCAGTTCTTC. Its translation is CASSPRGWETQFF.

This sequence joins TRBV30 and TRBJ1-5; D possibly corresponds to TRBD1 (5 bases). V was clipped by 2 bases and J by 6 bases, with 17 bases between them. Per germline, CDR1 GTSNPN and CDR2 SVGIG (reference sequence). CDR3 length equals 15 residues. In DNA form, the CDR3 reads TGTGCCTGGAGTCCACCGGGACGGCCCGGTCAGCCCCAGCATTTT. Protein: CAWSPPGRPGQPQHF.

The CDR3 DNA follows: TGCAGTGTTCTCAGGGCTAGCGGGTACAATGAGCAGTACTTC. Protein: CSVLRASGYNEQYF. This chain links TRBV20-1 with TRBJ2-1; 8 bases are a match to TRBD2. The J call may not be correct, given that the DNA end is closer to TRBJ2-7. Germline CDR1 DFQATT, CDR2 SNEGSKA (reference sequence). This CDR3 region has 14 residues.

This sequence joins TRBV27 and TRBJ2-1; D might be TRBD1 (6 bases). This CDR3 has 15 residues. Between the trimmed V and J ends, which lost 5 bases and 10 bases, there was a span of 21 bases. Germline lookup yields CDR1 MNHEY and CDR2 SMNVEV (reference sequence). The CDR3 spells CASSKQQGPSYEQFF. For the CDR3, the DNA is TGTGCCAGCAGTAAACAACAGGGTCCTTCCTACGAGCAGTTCTTC.

J is TRBJ2-5 and V is TRBV5-1, with TRBD2 matching over 15 bases. The J call could be wrong; TRBJ2-7 is a better fit for the DNA end. In germline, CDR1 is SGHRS, CDR2 YFSETQ. This CDR3 spans 15 amino acids. The CDR3 loop reads CASSSGLAGGGEQYF. CDR3 DNA: TGCGCCAGCAGCTCGGGACTAGCGGGGGGTGGCGAGCAGTACTTC.